A selection of T cell receptor beta chains follows, all from one sample in a study of blood T cells in healthy people across ages. TCRdb re-called the 5' RACE reads with MiXCR, one entry per CDR3 protein. The sample gives around 900,000 distinct CDR3 sequences, roughly 51% of which show up once; over 20% is in the top ten. The sample consisted of blood. Receptor source: a woman in her sixties in good health. The CDR3 runs from the conserved cysteine through the conserved F or W. The D gene is left open where the match is weak. Clone size appears in some rows only: once, few, many, or a class for an expanded clone.

clone_size	d_call	j_call	v_call	cdr3_aa	cdr3_nt
NA	NA	TRBJ2-3	TRBV7-3	CASSFIGDLGDTQYF	TGTGCCAGCAGCTTTATCGGGGACTTAGGGGATACGCAGTATTTT
NA	TRBD2	TRBJ2-7	TRBV20-1	CSARERTSGNKNEQYF	TGCAGTGCTAGAGAAAGGACTAGCGGAAACAAAAATGAGCAGTACTTC
many	NA	TRBJ2-3	TRBV20-1	CSARDFDTDTQYF	TGCAGTGCAAGGGACTTCGACACAGATACGCAGTATTTT
NA	NA	TRBJ2-5	TRBV7-3	CASSFRGGGLARETQYF	TGTGCCAGCAGCTTCCGGGGTGGGGGGCTAGCACGAGAGACCCAGTACTTC
NA	NA	TRBJ2-1	TRBV20-1	CRASVSSYNEQFF	TGCAGAGCGAGCGTTAGTTCCTACAATGAGCAGTTCTTC
NA	NA	TRBJ1-6	TRBV6-1	CASSEAPGTNSPLHF	TGTGCCAGCAGTGAAGCGCCAGGGACTAATTCACCCCTCCACTTT
NA	NA	TRBJ2-7	TRBV19	CASSPGPACEQYF	TGTGCCAGTAGCCCGGGACCAGCCTGCGAGCAGTACTTC
NA	TRBD2	TRBJ2-4	TRBV3-1	CASSQDRRGGNIQYF	TGTGCCAGCAGCCAAGATCGTAGGGGAGGGAACATTCAGTACTTC
NA	TRBD2	TRBJ2-3	TRBV3-1	CASSHSGRTDTQYF	TGTGCCAGCAGCCATAGCGGGAGAACAGATACGCAGTATTTT
NA	TRBD2	TRBJ2-7	TRBV12-3/TRBV12-4	CASSLPGGLAGGGVYEQYF	TGTGCCAGCAGTCTCCCTGGGGGGCTAGCGGGAGGTGGGGTGTACGAGCAGTACTTC
NA	NA	TRBJ2-4	TRBV20-1	CSARGSLAKNIQYF	TGCAGTGCCCGGGGGAGTCTAGCCAAAAACATTCAGTACTTC
NA	TRBD1	TRBJ2-7	TRBV28	CASSTRDRVSYEQYF	TGTGCCAGCAGTACCCGGGACAGGGTTTCCTACGAGCAGTACTTC
few	NA	TRBJ2-3	TRBV4-2	CASSQTGHLTDTQYF	TGTGCCAGCAGCCAAACGGGACACCTCACAGATACGCAGTATTTT
NA	NA	TRBJ2-1	TRBV11-2	CASSSYRVDEQFF	TGTGCCAGCAGCTCCTACAGGGTGGATGAGCAGTTCTTC
NA	NA	TRBJ2-7	TRBV29-1	CSLGRGYNEQYF	TGCAGCCTCGGGCGGGGTTACAATGAGCAGTACTTC
few	NA	TRBJ2-3	TRBV20-1	CSAAGHISDTQYF	TGCAGTGCCGCCGGTCATATCTCGGATACGCAGTATTTT
NA	TRBD2	TRBJ2-7	TRBV29-1	CSVIRTSGRVQYF	TGCAGCGTCATCCGGACTAGCGGGAGGGTCCAGTACTTC
NA	NA	TRBJ2-7	TRBV20-1	CSALLAGPGEQYF	TGCAGTGCTCTTCTAGCTGGACCTGGGGAGCAGTACTTC
NA	NA	TRBJ2-7	TRBV7-2	CASSGQADLIYEQYF	TGTGCCAGCAGTGGGCAGGCGGACCTGATCTACGAGCAGTACTTC
NA	TRBD2	TRBJ2-1	TRBV4-1	CASSQESSGRAWYEQFF	TGCGCCAGCAGCCAAGAGTCTAGCGGGAGGGCCTGGTATGAGCAGTTCTTC
NA	TRBD2	TRBJ2-7	TRBV20-1	CSANSGRWNEQYF	TGCAGTGCGAATAGCGGGAGATGGAACGAGCAGTACTTC
once	TRBD2	TRBJ2-5	TRBV11-2	CASSSTSSGRETQYF	TGTGCCAGCAGCTCAACCTCTAGCGGGAGGGAGACCCAGTACTTC
NA	NA	TRBJ1-6	TRBV3-1	CASSQARNSPLHF	TGTGCCAGCAGCCAAGCCCGAAATTCACCCCTCCACTTT
NA	NA	TRBJ1-5	TRBV27	CASSSRRLGQPQHF	TGTGCCAGCAGTTCACGGCGCTTGGGGCAGCCCCAGCATTTT
few	NA	TRBJ2-6	TRBV20-1	CSAPNEKTGANVLTF	TGCAGTGCGCCAAATGAAAAGACTGGGGCCAACGTCCTGACTTTC
NA	NA	TRBJ2-6	TRBV28	CASAGANVLTF	TGTGCCAGCGCTGGGGCCAACGTCCTGACTTTC
few	TRBD2	TRBJ2-6	TRBV7-2	CASTGEGFNSGANVLTF	TGTGCCAGCACCGGGGAGGGGTTTAACTCTGGGGCCAACGTCCTGACTTTC
NA	NA	TRBJ2-1	TRBV20-1	CSAGRDSQQTSYNEQFF	TGCAGTGCTGGCCGGGACTCCCAGCAAACTTCCTACAATGAGCAGTTCTTC
once	TRBD2	TRBJ2-1	TRBV6-2/TRBV6-3	CASIGAGLHYNEQFF	TGTGCCAGCATCGGAGCGGGACTCCACTACAATGAGCAGTTCTTC
NA	NA	TRBJ2-1	TRBV5-1	CASSRTDGSYNEQFF	TGCGCCAGCAGCCGGACAGACGGCTCCTACAATGAGCAGTTCTTC
NA	TRBD1	TRBJ1-2	TRBV2	CASDGQGLAYGYTF	TGTGCCAGCGACGGACAGGGTCTAGCCTATGGCTACACCTTC
NA	NA	TRBJ2-1	TRBV6-2/TRBV6-3	CASTKEITGTEQFF	TGTGCCAGCACCAAAGAGATAACAGGGACGGAGCAGTTCTTC